These 21 T cell receptor beta chains were all obtained from the same sample, sequenced in a study of T cell responses to AZD1222 COVID-19 vaccine. Clones were read by immunoSEQ multiplex PCR, and TCRdb kept only the in-frame ones, dropping some. The table includes roughly 180,000 clones, around 90% detected once. The material sequenced was peripheral blood, taken on day 0 of AZD1222 vaccination. The receptors come from an adult in good health.

V and J are TRBV18 and TRBJ2-5, with D uncertain. The CDR3 totals 11 residues. Trimming took off 4 bases at V and 4 bases at J, with 4 bases between the two ends. CDR1 and CDR2 (germline): KGHSH, LQKENI. CDR3 protein: CASSRVETQYF. As DNA, the CDR3 is TGTGCCAGCTCACGTGTAGAGACCCAGTACTTC.

The rearrangement links TRBV2 to TRBJ2-1; TRBD2 matches 12 bases. Germline V gene sequence: CDR1 SNHLY, CDR2 FYNNEI. The CDR3 is 16 residues long. The ends lost 3 bases at V and 5 bases at J; junction bases unmatched: 5. Here the CDR3 DNA reads TGTGCCAGCAGTGAGGGTCCTAGCGGGAGGGACAATGAGCAGTTCTTC. This sequence encodes CASSEGPSGRDNEQFF.

This clone was seen a handful of times. The J gene is TRBJ1-4, the V gene TRBV5-1; TRBD1 matches at 8 bases. Germline-derived CDR1 and CDR2 are SGHRS and YFSETQ. The CDR3 contains 14 residues. J gave up 0 bases and V 6 bases, and 1 base lay outside the gene matches. Written as DNA, the CDR3 is TGCGCCAGCAAACAGGGGGCAACTAATGAAAAACTGTTTTTT. Protein sequence: CASKQGATNEKLFF.

V and J are TRBV6-1 and TRBJ1-1, with D possibly being TRBD1 (5 bases). Germline loops: CDR1 MNHNS, CDR2 SASEGT. This CDR3 is built from 15 residues. Trimming shortened V by 2 bases and J by 1 base, and 11 bases separated the two germline ends. The CDR3 sequence is CASSEPAGPNTEAFF. The CDR3 coding sequence is TGTGCCAGCAGTGAACCCGCAGGGCCGAACACTGAAGCTTTCTTT.

This clone is a singleton in its sample. This chain uses TRBV6-5 with TRBJ2-1, with D unclear. V lost 3 bases, J lost 5 bases, and 11 bases lay in between. This CDR3 has 14 amino acids. The germline CDR1 and CDR2 sequences are MNHEY and SVGAGI. CDR3 amino acids: CASSYVAAHNEQFF. The CDR3 DNA is TGTGCCAGCAGTTATGTGGCGGCTCACAATGAGCAGTTCTTC.

The chain couples TRBV10-3 to TRBJ1-5; no clear D. This CDR3 region has 16 residues. Looked up from germline, CDR1 is ENHRY and CDR2 is SYGVKD. The V end was cut by 4 bases, the J end by 3 bases, with 16 bases between. Written as DNA, the CDR3 is TGTGCCATCAGTGGCTCTCCCCAGGTCGTCAATCAGCCCCAGCATTTT. Translating it yields CAISGSPQVVNQPQHF.

This rearrangement joins TRBV11-2 to TRBJ2-3; the D gene is possibly TRBD1 (6 bases). V was clipped by 3 bases and J by 5 bases, with 18 bases between them. Germline-derived CDR1 and CDR2 are SGHAT and FQNNGV. The CDR3 is 16 amino acids. CDR3 sequence reads: CASSFELVPGQDTQYF. The CDR3 DNA sequence: TGTGCCAGCAGCTTTGAGCTTGTTCCGGGACAAGATACGCAGTATTTT.

The chain recombines TRBV11-3 with TRBJ2-1; no firm D call. Trimming removed 3 bases from V and 7 bases from J, with 10 bases in between. The CDR3 consists of 13 residues. The germline V gene encodes CDR1 SGHNT and CDR2 YENEEA. The CDR3 loop reads CASSFRVRNEQFF. In DNA form, the CDR3 reads TGTGCCAGCAGCTTTCGGGTAAGGAATGAGCAGTTCTTC.

The V call is TRBV25-1, the J call TRBJ1-5; tentative D call: TRBD1 (6 bases). Germline V gives CDR1 MGHDK, CDR2 SYGVNS. V was pared by 4 bases and J by 6 bases, with 10 bases between. The CDR3 is 13 residues long. The CDR3 region is CASSAGVGQPQHF. The DNA of the CDR3 is TGTGCCAGCAGTGCAGGGGTGGGTCAGCCCCAGCATTTT.

The chain recombines TRBV2 with TRBJ1-4, with 7 bases matching TRBD1. The length of the CDR3 is 13 residues. The junction had 5 bases not matched to a gene; V was cut back by 3 bases and J by 10 bases. The V gene's germline CDR1 is SNHLY and CDR2 FYNNEI. The CDR3 bases are TGTGCCAGCAGTGAGATCCGGACAGGAAAACTGTTTTTT. Protein sequence: CASSEIRTGKLFF.

V gene TRBV5-4 combines with J gene TRBJ2-3; a possible D gene is TRBD2 (5 bases). Trimming shortened V by 4 bases and J by 6 bases, and 9 bases separated the two germline ends. The CDR3 has 12 residues. CDR1 and CDR2 (germline): SGHNT, YYREEE (reference sequence). The CDR3 DNA reads as TGTGCCAGCAGCCCGGACTTCGATACGCAGTATTTT. It encodes CASSPDFDTQYF.

The V and J genes are TRBV5-1 and TRBJ2-7, with 11 bases lining up with TRBD2. The J segment lost 6 bases and the V segment lost 5 bases, leaving 10 bases of the junction unmatched. Germline assignment: CDR1 SGHRS and CDR2 YFSETQ. This CDR3 has 15 amino acids. The CDR3 here is CASSPGGTSGREQYF. The CDR3 DNA reads TGCGCCAGCAGTCCCGGTGGGACTAGCGGCCGCGAGCAGTACTTC.

The rearrangement joins TRBV5-1 to TRBJ2-5; a weak D match, TRBD2 (6 bases). With 3 bases removed from V and 2 bases from J, the gap between germline ends came to 14 bases. Germline CDR1 reads SGHRS; CDR2 reads YFSETQ. This CDR3 comprises 15 residues. DNA of the CDR3: TGCGCCAGCAGCTACCAGGCTAGCGCTCAAGAGACCCAGTACTTC. This sequence encodes CASSYQASAQETQYF.

This chain uses TRBV19 with TRBJ2-2, with D unresolved. V was shortened by 5 bases and J by 0 bases, with 25 bases between the two germline ends. The V gene's germline CDR1 is LNHDA and CDR2 SQIVND (reference sequence). The length of the CDR3 is 20 residues. In DNA form, the CDR3 reads TGTGCCAGTAGTGTCTTCTCCACCGGAGCCTTGTACTCGAACACCGGGGAGCTGTTTTTT. This encodes CASSVFSTGALYSNTGELFF.

V usage is TRBV6-2 or TRBV6-3 and J usage is TRBJ1-1; D perhaps matches TRBD1 (5 bases). CDR3 size: 16 residues. The ends were cut back, 2 bases at V and 1 base at J, with 14 bases in the middle. Germline loops: CDR1 MNHEY, CDR2 SVGEGT. The CDR3 loop reads CASSYPPPGPNTEAFF. The CDR3 DNA is TGTGCCAGCAGTTACCCACCCCCGGGACCGAACACTGAAGCTTTCTTT.

The rearrangement uses TRBV6-5 and TRBJ2-7, with 8 bases that match TRBD1. This CDR3 is 14 amino acids long. Trimming cost V 6 bases and J 3 bases; bases outside gene matches: 7. Germline V gene data show CDR1 as MNHEY and CDR2 as SVGAGI. The CDR3 nucleotides are TGTGCCAGCAGCTTGGACAGGGAATTCTACGAGCAGTACTTC. Protein: CASSLDREFYEQYF.

In this sample, this clone turned up once. This chain uses TRBV7-9 with TRBJ2-1, with 7 bases that match TRBD2. Per germline, CDR1 SEHNR and CDR2 FQNEAQ (reference sequence). V shed 3 bases, J shed 6 bases, and the junction held 8 bases outside the gene matches. The CDR3 is made up of 15 amino acids. In DNA, the CDR3 is TGTGCCAGCAGCTTCCCGCGGGAGCTCGGCAATGAGCAGTTCTTC. It specifies CASSFPRELGNEQFF.

This chain uses TRBV10-2 with TRBJ1-5; 9 positions agree with TRBD1. The germline CDR1 and CDR2 sequences are WSHSY and SAAADI. The CDR3 loop spans 16 amino acids. Trimming took 4 bases from V and 1 from J; bases not matched to a gene: 5. The CDR3 here is CASSVSDRGSNQPQHF. In DNA, the CDR3 is TGCGCCAGCAGTGTATCCGACAGGGGGAGCAATCAGCCCCAGCATTTT.

The chain recombines TRBV9 with TRBJ2-3; D unresolved. V was pared by 3 bases and J by 0 bases, with 11 bases between. The CDR3 is made up of 15 amino acids. Germline CDR1 and CDR2: SGDLS and YYNGEE. The CDR3 region has the DNA TGTGCCAGCAGCGCCCTAGAGCTCAGCACAGATACGCAGTATTTT. The encoded protein is CASSALELSTDTQYF.

The chain employs TRBV9 and TRBJ1-1; no reliable D call. The CDR3 extends over 15 amino acids. V was pared by 3 bases and J by 8 bases, with 20 bases between. The V gene's germline CDR1 is SGDLS and CDR2 YYNGEE. CDR3 DNA: TGTGCCAGCAGCGGCGATTTGTTAGAGGGTCTCGAAGCTTTCTTT. Protein: CASSGDLLEGLEAFF. Based on the CDR3 plus reference TRBV9 and TRBJ1-1, the full variable domain is DSGVTQTPKHLITATGQRVTLRCSPRSGDLSVYWYQQSLDQGLQFLIQYYNGEERAKGNILERFSAQQFPDLHSELNLSSLELGDSALYFCASSGDLLEGLEAFFGQGTRLTVV.

This clone was picked up one time. This sequence joins TRBV28 and TRBJ2-7, with D unclear. Trimming removed 7 bases from V and 1 base from J, with 8 bases in between. The CDR3 spans 12 residues. CDR1 and CDR2 from the germline V gene are MDHEN and SYDVKM. The CDR3: CASNRVSYEQYF. In nucleotides, the CDR3 is TGTGCCAGCAATCGCGTTTCCTACGAGCAGTACTTC.